A selection of T cell receptor beta chains follows, all from one sample in a study of OX40 agonist ivuxolimab in advanced cancers. The assay was immunoSEQ multiplex PCR, and TCRdb's table has in-frame clones only and misses some. This table holds around 60,000 clones, 84% found once. Sequences were derived from CD4+ or CD8+ T cells sorted from blood, sampled in a trial of the OX40 agonist ivuxolimab. The receptors originated from an adult with an advanced solid tumor such as melanoma, head and neck, liver or kidney cancer. Both conserved end residues are part of each CDR3. Each record gives: V gene, D gene, J gene, clone size, CDR3 protein, CDR3 DNA. D genes are given only for firm matches. Clone size is stated in some rows and not others, as once, few, many or a class when expanded.

TRBV7-2	TRBD1	TRBJ1-2	NA	CASSSSLTGGNYGYTF	TGTGCCAGCAGCTCTAGCTTGACAGGGGGCAACTATGGCTACACCTTC
TRBV5-1	NA	TRBJ2-2	NA	CASSAGTGFTGELFF	TGCGCCAGCAGTGCAGGTACAGGATTCACCGGGGAGCTGTTTTTT
TRBV11-2	NA	TRBJ1-4	NA	CASSLDRGGDEKLFF	TGTGCCAGCAGCTTAGACCGGGGGGGTGATGAAAAACTGTTTTTT
TRBV21-1	NA	TRBJ2-3	once	CASSKVYPGLAEITDTQYF	TGTGCCAGCAGCAAAGTATATCCGGGACTAGCGGAAATAACAGATACGCAGTATTTT
TRBV6-1	TRBD1	TRBJ2-6	NA	CASSGTGGSGANVLTF	TGTGCCAGCAGTGGGACAGGGGGCTCTGGGGCCAACGTCCTGACTTTC
TRBV9	NA	TRBJ2-3	NA	CASSVGGRTDTQYF	TGTGCCAGCAGCGTAGGAGGGCGTACAGATACGCAGTATTTT
TRBV6-5	NA	TRBJ1-1	once	CASSQGIEAFF	TGTGCCAGCAGCCAGGGGATTGAAGCTTTCTTT
TRBV4-3	NA	TRBJ2-2	NA	CASSQTANTGELFF	TGCGCCAGCAGCCAAACGGCGAACACCGGGGAGCTGTTTTTT
TRBV28	NA	TRBJ1-2	NA	CASSSLPLNYGYTF	TGTGCCAGCAGTTCCCTCCCCCTTAACTATGGCTACACCTTC
TRBV11-3	NA	TRBJ2-1	NA	CASSLDSRGEQFF	TGTGCCAGCAGCTTAGACTCCAGGGGCGAGCAGTTCTTC
TRBV5-1	NA	TRBJ2-3	NA	CASSLGWDTDTQYF	TGCGCCAGCAGCTTGGGGTGGGACACAGATACGCAGTATTTT
TRBV28	NA	TRBJ1-6	NA	CASIVGGIRNSPLHF	TGTGCCAGCATCGTCGGCGGCATCCGAAATTCACCCCTCCACTTT
TRBV20-1	NA	TRBJ1-4	NA	CSARGVEKLFF	TGCAGTGCTAGGGGGGTTGAAAAACTGTTTTTT
TRBV28	TRBD1	TRBJ1-4	NA	CASSPGQGYEKLFF	TGTGCCAGCAGTCCGGGACAGGGGTACGAAAAACTGTTTTTT
TRBV5-4	TRBD2	TRBJ2-5	NA	CASSLGLAGVQETQYF	TGTGCCAGCAGCTTAGGACTAGCGGGGGTACAAGAGACCCAGTACTTC
TRBV7-9	NA	TRBJ2-2	few	CASSLVSVNTGELFF	TGTGCCAGCAGCTTAGTGTCAGTGAACACCGGGGAGCTGTTTTTT
TRBV9	NA	TRBJ2-2	medium-sized	CASSATDSTNTGELFF	TGTGCCAGCAGCGCTACGGACTCTACGAACACCGGGGAGCTGTTTTTT
TRBV5-8	NA	TRBJ2-5	NA	CASGEGVETQYF	TGTGCCAGCGGGGAAGGGGTAGAGACCCAGTACTTC
TRBV5-5	NA	TRBJ2-5	NA	CASSLLGSETQYF	TGTGCCAGCAGCTTGCTAGGGTCGGAGACCCAGTACTTC
TRBV18	NA	TRBJ1-2	NA	CASSPGTSGYGYTF	TGTGCCAGCTCACCAGGCACTTCGGGCTATGGCTACACCTTC
TRBV19	NA	TRBJ1-1	NA	CASSTGTRNTEAFF	TGTGCCAGTAGCACCGGGACAAGGAACACTGAAGCTTTCTTT
TRBV7-9	NA	TRBJ2-6	NA	CASLFVGANVLTF	TGTGCCAGCCTCTTTGTGGGGGCCAACGTCCTGACTTTC